A selection of T cell receptor beta chains follows, all from one sample in a study of blood T cell repertoires in COVID-19. Using immunoSEQ multiplex PCR, the repertoire was profiled, and TCRdb retains in-frame clones only, with some absent. The sample contains 300,000 to 350,000 clones, more than 70% of which appear only once. Sequencing was done on a sample of peripheral blood. These receptors were collected from a woman in her 30s with COVID-19, enrolled during active disease. The CDR3 runs from the conserved cysteine through the conserved F or W. A D gene is named only where the DNA matches it firmly. The size entry is marked missing in some rows and otherwise reads once, few, many or a size class.

clone_size j_call d_call v_call cdr3_nt cdr3_aa
- TRBJ1-2 - TRBV7-9 TGTGCCAGCAGCTTAGCCGGCAGGGGTTTTGAGGGCTACACCTTC CASSLAGRGFEGYTF
- TRBJ1-3 - TRBV30 TGTGCCTGGAACCGGGTGCAGGGAAAAGGAAACACCATATATTTT CAWNRVQGKGNTIYF
- TRBJ1-3 TRBD1 TRBV19 TGTGCCAGTAGTCGAAGCGGGACAGGGAAATCGTATGGAGGAAACACCATATATTTT CASSRSGTGKSYGGNTIYF
- TRBJ2-1 - TRBV28 TGTGCCAGCAGCCTGCTGGGCACAACATCATACAATGAGCAGTTCTTC CASSLLGTTSYNEQFF
- TRBJ2-2 - TRBV6-6 TGTGCCACAACAAAGGAGGTTACAGGGCCCGGGGAGCTGTTTTTT CATTKEVTGPGELFF
- TRBJ2-2 - TRBV7-9 TGTGCCAGCAGCCTCATGGGGGGTCTGATGAACACCGGGGAGCTGTTTTTT CASSLMGGLMNTGELFF
- TRBJ2-7 TRBD2 TRBV6-5 TGTGCCAGCAGTCCAGGGGCGGGGGGCCATAGCGAGCAGTACTTC CASSPGAGGHSEQYF
- TRBJ1-2 TRBD1 TRBV7-3 TGTGCCAGCAGCTTAATAGGGGGCCTACCTCTCTATGGCTACACCTTC CASSLIGGLPLYGYTF
- TRBJ1-5 TRBD1 TRBV3-1/TRBV3-2 TGTGCCAGCAGCCAGGCCAGGGGGCGTCAGCCCCAGCATTTT CASSQARGRQPQHF
- TRBJ1-5 - TRBV2 TGTGCCAGCAGTGTGATAACGGGAAAAAAGCATTTT CASSVITGKKHF
- TRBJ2-3 TRBD1 TRBV6-2/TRBV6-3 TGTGCCAGCAGTTACACGAGCAGGACAGGTTTGAGAACAGATACGCAGTATTTT CASSYTSRTGLRTDTQYF
- TRBJ2-5 - TRBV6-2/TRBV6-3 TGTGCCAGCAGTTACGGAGCGGGAGAGACCCAGTACTTC CASSYGAGETQYF
- TRBJ1-2 TRBD1 TRBV7-8 TGTGCCAGCAGCTCAGGGGGAGATAACTATGGCTACACCTTC CASSSGGDNYGYTF
few TRBJ2-3 TRBD2 TRBV7-9 TGTGCCAGCAGCCAACGGACTAGCGCAAACACAGATACGCAGTATTTT CASSQRTSANTDTQYF
- TRBJ1-5 - TRBV7-9 TGTGCCAGCAGCTTACAGGGGATCGGCCAGCCCCAGCATTTT CASSLQGIGQPQHF
- TRBJ2-1 TRBD2 TRBV6-1 TGTGCCAGCAGTGATATTGGCGGGGGTTCCTACAATGAGCAGTTCTTC CASSDIGGGSYNEQFF
few TRBJ1-1 - TRBV6-6 TGTGCCAGCAGTTTCCCCGGTGGGGCAGCCACTGAAGCTTTCTTT CASSFPGGAATEAFF
- TRBJ2-1 TRBD2 TRBV29-1 TGCAGCGTTGACATCCTAGCGGGGGGAAGGGAGCAGTTCTTC CSVDILAGGREQFF
few TRBJ2-5 - TRBV4-3 TGCGCCAGCAGCCCAGACGGGTTCCAAGAGACCCAGTACTTC CASSPDGFQETQYF
- TRBJ1-1 - TRBV5-4 TGTGCCAGCAGCACCGACACCGGAGGGACTGAAGCTTTCTTT CASSTDTGGTEAFF
- TRBJ1-1 - TRBV27 TGTGCCAGCAGTTTCCACAGGGACCTTCGGGCTGAAGCTTTCTTT CASSFHRDLRAEAFF
- TRBJ2-3 TRBD2 TRBV6-5 TGTGCCAGCAACTCGCAGGGGACTAGCGGGGATACGCAGTATTTT CASNSQGTSGDTQYF
- TRBJ1-1 - TRBV28 TGTGCCAGCAGCCCCCCGGACAGATTGAACACTGAAGCTTTCTTT CASSPPDRLNTEAFF
- TRBJ2-2 - TRBV5-1 TGCGCCAGCAGCTTCGGGCAGACTATTAACACCGGGGAGCTGTTTTTT CASSFGQTINTGELFF
- TRBJ1-1 TRBD1 TRBV19 TGTGCCAGTACGACAGGGGGCCACACTGAAGCTTTCTTT CASTTGGHTEAFF
- TRBJ1-1 - TRBV28 TGTGCCAGCAGCCTGATCGGGGGCACTGAAGCTTTCTTT CASSLIGGTEAFF
- TRBJ2-5 - TRBV6-6 TGTGCCAGCAGTTACCAGGCCCAAGAGACCCAGTACTTC CASSYQAQETQYF
- TRBJ2-2 TRBD2 TRBV4-1 TGCGCCAGCAGCCAGCACCTAGCGGGGGGCACTACCGGGGAGCTGTTTTTT CASSQHLAGGTTGELFF